This entry lists 19 T cell receptor beta chains sequenced from one sample in a study of blood T cell repertoires in COVID-19. Libraries were prepared by immunoSEQ multiplex PCR; TCRdb keeps only in-frame clonotypes and omits some of them. Altogether some 100,000 clones are present, 85% to 90% being singletons, with the ten largest covering about 1.5%. The material sequenced was peripheral blood. These receptor sequences come from a human donor with active COVID-19. The donor label of this sample is uncertain.

V and J are TRBV28 and TRBJ1-4; a possible D gene is TRBD1 (5 bases). V was pared by 8 bases and J by 7 bases, with 20 bases between. From germline, CDR1 is MDHEN and CDR2 SYDVKM. The CDR3 runs to 15 residues. The CDR3 loop reads CASFSPLGGGEKLFF. CDR3 DNA sequence: TGTGCCAGCTTCAGCCCGTTGGGGGGAGGTGAAAAACTGTTTTTT. Combining the CDR3 with reference TRBV28 and TRBJ1-4 gives the whole variable domain DVKVTQSSRYLVKRTGEKVFLECVQDMDHENMFWYRQDPGLGLRLIYFSYDVKMKEKGDIPEGYSVSREKKERFSLILESASTNQTSMYLCASFSPLGGGEKLFFGSGTQLSVL.

The chain employs TRBV21-1 and TRBJ2-1; the DNA was not compared with TRBD2, the D call given in the table. TRBV21-1 is classified as a pseudogene. The CDR3 is made up of 16 amino acids. The CDR3 here is CASSKANRGGYNEQFF. CDR3 DNA sequence: TGTGCCAGCAGCAAAGCAAACCGGGGGGGCTACAATGAGCAGTTCTTC.

This clone was seen a handful of times. The chain uses TRBV20-1 and TRBJ2-1; no clear D gene. The germline V gene has CDR1 DFQATT and CDR2 SNEGSKA (reference sequence). V lost 3 bases, J lost 2 bases, and 14 bases lay in between. The CDR3 is made up of 15 amino acids. CDR3 in amino acids: CSASRVQSTYNEQFF. CDR3 coding DNA: TGCAGTGCTAGTCGGGTCCAGTCAACCTACAATGAGCAGTTCTTC.

V and J are TRBV3-1 (or the pseudogene TRBV3-2) and TRBJ2-7, with D possibly TRBD1 on 6 matching bases. V lost 5 bases to trimming and J lost 3 bases, with 20 bases between them. The CDR3 length is 16 residues. CDR1 is LGHDT, CDR2 YNNKEL, per germline (reference sequence). CDR3 coding DNA: TGTGCCAGCAGCTCTCCCTCAGACAGGCCTGGCTACGAGCAGTACTTC. This codes for CASSSPSDRPGYEQYF.

V gene TRBV5-1 combines with J gene TRBJ1-1, with 7 bases aligning to TRBD1. The CDR3 runs 15 residues. V trimming: 0 bases; J trimming: 0 bases; junction bases outside the gene matches: 2. CDR1 and CDR2 (germline): SGHRS, YFSETQ. CDR3 nucleotides: TGCGCCAGCAGCTTGGGACAGGGCTTGAACACTGAAGCTTTCTTT. Its translation is CASSLGQGLNTEAFF.

The chain links TRBV15 to TRBJ1-1; no firm D call. V lost 1 base to trimming and J lost 6 bases, with 15 bases between them. The length of the CDR3 is 15 residues. Per the germline V gene, CDR1 is LNHNV and CDR2 is YYDKDF (reference sequence). CDR3 sequence: CATSRVRQIRAEAFF. CDR3 bases: TGTGCCACCAGCAGAGTGCGGCAGATCCGCGCTGAAGCTTTCTTT.

The chain links TRBV7-9 to TRBJ1-4; 8 positions agree with TRBD1. The CDR3 contains 14 residues. V gave up 1 base and J gave up 5 bases; unmatched junction bases: 0. Germline CDR1 is SEHNR and CDR2 is FQNEAQ (reference sequence). The CDR3 loop reads CASSLDRGNEKLFF. DNA for the CDR3: TGTGCCAGCAGCTTAGACAGGGGGAATGAAAAACTGTTTTTT.

The chain is built from TRBV6-5 and TRBJ1-3; 8 bases match TRBD1. The CDR3 sequence is 13 residues long. After removal of 7 bases from V and 2 bases from J, the junction contained 1 base not matched to a gene. Per germline, CDR1 MNHEY and CDR2 SVGAGI. The CDR3 coding sequence is TGTGCCAGCATACAGGGGGCTGGAAACACCATATATTTT. Its translation is CASIQGAGNTIYF.

In nucleotides, the CDR3 is TGTGCCTGGACCGGGGGGGCCGCAGATACGCAGTATTTT. Translation gives CAWTGGAADTQYF. The chain links TRBV30 to TRBJ2-3; 8 positions agree with TRBD2. The CDR3 is 13 amino acids. The germline gives CDR1 GTSNPN, CDR2 SVGIG (reference sequence). J was trimmed by 4 bases and V by 4 bases; bases with no gene match: 4.

This clone showed up just once. The rearrangement joins TRBV19 to TRBJ2-2, with 11 bases aligning to TRBD2. The germline V gene has CDR1 LNHDA and CDR2 SQIVND (reference sequence). There are 19 residues in the CDR3. V dropped 0 bases and J dropped 4; count of bases not matched to a gene: 10. The chain's CDR3 is CASSIDRLAGGQITGELFF. CDR3 DNA sequence: TGTGCCAGTAGTATAGACCGGCTAGCGGGGGGTCAAATCACCGGGGAGCTGTTTTTT.

This chain uses TRBV11-2 with TRBJ1-4; TRBD1 is a possible D gene (5 bases). This CDR3 contains 13 residues. Germline V lookup: CDR1 SGHAT, CDR2 FQNNGV. V lost 3 bases and J lost 4, with 6 bases in between. This CDR3 reads CASSFQGNEKLFF. The CDR3 nucleotides read TGTGCCAGCAGCTTTCAGGGTAATGAAAAACTGTTTTTT.

The CDR3 region has the DNA TGCGCCAGCAGCTTGGAGTCGGGACAGGTGAGCTCCTACGAGCAGTACTTC. Encoded protein: CASSLESGQVSSYEQYF. The chain joins TRBV5-1 to TRBJ2-7; TRBD1 matches at 8 bases. With V trimmed by 0 bases and J by 0 bases, 8 bases remained unmatched. The CDR3 extends over 17 amino acids. The germline CDR1 and CDR2 sequences are SGHRS and YFSETQ.

The J gene is TRBJ2-3, the V gene TRBV6-2 or TRBV6-3, with 7 nucleotides matching TRBD1. The CDR3 is 15 amino acids. Unmatched junction bases numbered 6, after V lost 5 bases and J lost 1 base. Germline CDR1 MNHEY, CDR2 SVGEGT. The CDR3 coding sequence is TGTGCCAGCAGTGCAACCGGGACAGGCACAGATACGCAGTATTTT. Its translation: CASSATGTGTDTQYF.

This rearrangement joins TRBV4-1 to TRBJ1-1, with TRBD1 matching 8 bases. Germline V lookup: CDR1 MGHRA, CDR2 YSYEKL. The CDR3 sequence is 16 residues long. Trimming at V came to 4 bases and at J to 5 bases, leaving 12 bases not matched to a gene. The CDR3 region has the DNA TGCGCCAGCAGCCGGTCGGGACAGGTTAGGAGGACTGAAGCTTTCTTT. It is translated as CASSRSGQVRRTEAFF.

The rearrangement uses TRBV10-1 and TRBJ2-3; a possible D gene is TRBD2 (5 bases). The V gene lost 4 bases and the J gene lost 2 bases, with 7 bases spanning the gap. The CDR3 is 13 residues long. Germline V gene lookup returns CDR1 WNHNN and CDR2 SYGVQD (reference sequence). The CDR3, as DNA: TGCGCCAGCAGTGGCGGACTCACAGATACGCAGTATTTT. Its protein is CASSGGLTDTQYF.

This clone was recorded a few times. The chain couples TRBV27 to TRBJ2-7; D gene unclear. The CDR3 has 11 amino acids. Germline assignment: CDR1 MNHEY and CDR2 SMNVEV (reference sequence). Trimming left V 7 bases short and J 11 bases short, with 15 bases between. This chain's CDR3 is CASTIHPGEYF. CDR3 nucleotide sequence: TGTGCCAGCACCATTCACCCGGGTGAGTACTTC.

The rearrangement joins TRBV5-1 to TRBJ1-3; maybe TRBD1 (6 bases). The CDR3 extends over 14 amino acids. Germline lookup yields CDR1 SGHRS and CDR2 YFSETQ. V lost 5 bases and J 1 base, leaving 10 bases between the germline ends. The CDR3 spells CASRGQGSGNTIYF. CDR3 nucleotide sequence: TGCGCCAGCAGAGGGCAGGGGTCTGGAAACACCATATATTTT.

The chain has TRBV15 and TRBJ1-5; tentative D call: TRBD1 (5 bases). The CDR3 has 15 amino acids. Deletions cut 0 bases from V and 6 bases from J, with 12 bases between. Germline V gene sequence: CDR1 LNHNV, CDR2 YYDKDF (reference sequence). CDR3 region: CATSRERGRAQPQHF. Here the CDR3 DNA reads TGTGCCACCAGCAGAGAAAGGGGCAGGGCTCAGCCCCAGCATTTT.

V is TRBV15 and J is TRBJ2-1; 10 bases align to TRBD1. CDR1 is LNHNV and CDR2 is YYDKDF in the germline V gene (reference sequence). Trimming took 2 bases from V and 6 from J; bases not matched to a gene: 1. The CDR3 has 14 residues. The DNA for the CDR3 is TGTGCCACCAGCAGACGGACAGGGGGCAATGAGCAGTTCTTC. Its protein is CATSRRTGGNEQFF.